This T cell receptor beta chain originates from a study of cytomegalovirus exposure and HLA in healthy donors. Researchers ran the PCR with 60 Vbeta and 13 Jbeta primers. In the source study's methods: Counted up in a later analysis, unique TCR beta chains came to about 80 million, with some 9.9 million shared. The protocol was immunoSEQ multiplex PCR, while the TCRdb copy is restricted to in-frame clones and leaves out a portion. The V and J calls and clone size are taken from that table; D and trimming were inferred from the DNA. The table includes over 100,000 clones, just under 90% detected once. This clone was seen only once. The J segment lost 9 bases and the V segment lost 0 bases, leaving 4 bases of the junction unmatched. Germline CDR1 reads SGDLS; CDR2 reads YYNGEE. This CDR3 contains 14 residues.

This sequence originates from a woman in her thirties in good health and CMV-seronegative. The rearrangement joins TRBV9 to TRBJ2-1; 9 positions match TRBD2. Sequenced input: PBMCs. The CDR3 sequence: CASSVAGTSPEQFF. CDR3 nucleotides: TGTGCCAGCAGCGTAGCAGGGACTAGCCCTGAGCAGTTCTTC.